This TCR beta chain was recovered during a study of blood T cell repertoires in COVID-19. On the study more broadly: COVID-19 samples collected from the United States, Italy and Spain covered acute and convalescent phases. The cDNA or gDNA used as material had been derived from T cells, B-cell-depleted T cells, or PBMCs.

In the original analysis: Amplifying reference gene primers gave estimates of nucleated cell counts. Sequenced by immunoSEQ multiplex PCR; TCRdb stores in-frame clones only, minus some. D and trimming come from the DNA, and the V and J calls and clone size come from that table. In the table there are tens of thousands of clones, 80% to 90% of which are singletons. This CDR3 region has 14 residues. Trimming took 5 bases from V and 4 from J, leaving 11 bases between them. CDR1 is SGHVS, CDR2 FQNEAQ, per germline. The chain joins TRBV7-8 to TRBJ1-4; a possible D gene is TRBD1 (6 bases). Material for sequencing was peripheral blood. This sequence was found in a human donor in a cohort sampled during active COVID-19. The CDR3 sequence: CASSLRQDNEKLFF. The DNA of the CDR3 is TGTGCCAGCAGCCTCAGACAGGATAATGAAAAACTGTTTTTT.